These 10 T cell receptor beta chains originate from one sample sequenced in a study of blood T cells in healthy people across ages. Together with a sample-barcoded 5' primer, a J-beta primer mix was included in a second PCR lasting roughly 6 to 12 cycles. In TCRdb, the 5' RACE reads were re-called with MiXCR into one record per CDR3 protein. The table includes about a million distinct CDR3 sequences, around 54% detected once. Sequences were obtained from blood. The receptors were sampled from a woman aged 55 to 70 in good health.

This clonotype was detected only a few times. V is TRBV12-3 or TRBV12-4 and J is TRBJ2-7, with D possibly being TRBD1 (6 bases). The assigned J gene may be wrong: the sequence end matches TRBJ2-5 better. The CDR3 spans 12 residues. CDR3 region: CASSQGSETQYF. DNA for the CDR3: TGTGCCAGCAGTCAGGGGTCGGAGACCCAGTACTTC.

The V gene is TRBV7-7, the J gene TRBJ2-5, with D possibly TRBD2 on 7 matching bases. Germline V gives CDR1 SSHAT, CDR2 FNYEAQ (reference sequence). The CDR3 consists of 16 residues. V lost 3 bases and J lost 2, with 16 bases in between. Written as DNA, the CDR3 is TGTGCCAGCAGCTTGTCGGGGGGCCCTAGTCAAGAGACCCAGTACTTC. Its protein product is CASSLSGGPSQETQYF.

This chain connects TRBV7-3 to TRBJ2-5, with 8 bases matching TRBD1. Germline V gene lookup returns CDR1 SGHTA and CDR2 FQGTGA. The length of the CDR3 is 15 residues. Unmatched junction bases numbered 5, after V lost 4 bases and J lost 1 base. The CDR3 region has the DNA TGTGCCAGCAGCTCCCGGACAGGGACCCAAGAGACCCAGTACTTC. Translated, it gives CASSSRTGTQETQYF.

The table lists this clonotype with a few counts. The chain is built from TRBV15 and TRBJ2-4; 7 nucleotides align to TRBD1. Germline V gene data show CDR1 as LNHNV and CDR2 as YYDKDF (reference sequence). The ends lost 0 bases at V and 8 bases at J; junction bases unmatched: 10. The CDR3 runs 16 residues. The CDR3 loop is CATSRDRQGGLDIQYF. As DNA, the CDR3 is TGTGCCACCAGCAGAGATCGACAGGGTGGATTAGACATTCAGTACTTC.

The chain employs TRBV9 and TRBJ2-5; D is perhaps TRBD2 (6 bases). The CDR3 length is 14 residues. Trimming left V 4 bases short and J 7 bases short, with 17 bases between. Germline CDR1 SGDLS, CDR2 YYNGEE. The CDR3: CASSPAGSVGTQYF. CDR3 bases: TGTGCCAGCAGCCCAGCCGGGAGTGTAGGGACCCAGTACTTC.

The chain joins TRBV12-3 or TRBV12-4 to TRBJ2-4; D tentatively fits TRBD1 or TRBD2 (5 bases each). The tail of the sequence fits TRBJ2-7 better, so the J call may be wrong. The CDR3 extends over 14 amino acids. In DNA, the CDR3 is TGTGCCAGCAGCCGGGACCTTTGGGGCTACGAGCAGTACTTC. It codes for CASSRDLWGYEQYF.

This clonotype was detected ten times or more. The germline gene is not matched at one end of the junction; a read error may be the cause. The chain couples TRBV5-1 to TRBJ1-1; D remains unclear. This CDR3 is built from 13 residues. CDR1 is SGHRS and CDR2 is YFSETQ in the germline V gene. The CDR3 bases are TGTGCCAGCAGCTTAACGGTGAACACTGAAGCTTTCTTT. It encodes CASSLTVNTEAFF.

The chain is built from TRBV12-3 or TRBV12-4 and TRBJ2-3; 7 positions agree with TRBD1. After removal of 3 bases from V and 4 bases from J, the junction contained 7 bases not matched to a gene. This CDR3 has 15 amino acids. CDR3 amino acids: CASSFKARGPDTQYF. In DNA, the CDR3 is TGTGCCAGCAGTTTCAAGGCAAGGGGGCCAGATACGCAGTATTTT.

This clonotype has a handful of counts. The chain employs TRBV6-1 and TRBJ2-4, with 10 positions matching TRBD2. Gene TRBJ2-5 matches the end of the DNA better, so the J call may be wrong. This CDR3 region has 15 residues. Germline values: CDR1 MNHNS, CDR2 SASEGT. The CDR3 DNA is TGTGCCAGCAGAAGGACTAGCGGTACAGGAGAGACCCAGTACTTC. Its translation is CASRRTSGTGETQYF.

This sequence joins TRBV7-2 and TRBJ2-1; the match to TRBD2 covers 10 bases. Losses at the gene ends were 3 bases for V and 2 bases for J; bases not matched to a gene: 4. Germline lookup yields CDR1 SGHTA and CDR2 FQGNSA. CDR3 length equals 16 residues. The DNA of the CDR3 is TGTGCCAGCAGCTTTTCTAGCGGGAGTACCTACAATGAGCAGTTCTTC. It encodes CASSFSSGSTYNEQFF.